A selection of T cell receptor beta chains follows, all from one sample in a study of blood T cell repertoires in COVID-19. Sequencing was performed with immunoSEQ multiplex PCR; in TCRdb, only in-frame clones are kept and a portion is missing. The sample carries under 200,000 clones, 79% recorded once. Sequencing input: peripheral blood. All receptors come from a woman aged 55 to 70 with COVID-19, enrolled during active disease. Each CDR3 is given with its conserved first and last residue. D genes are given only for firm matches. The listing skips clone size in some rows; elsewhere it reads once, few, many or a size class.

DNA	CDR3	V	J	size	D
TGTGCCATCCCCGAGGCTCTTTCCACCGGGGAGCTGTTTTTT	CAIPEALSTGELFF	TRBV7-9	TRBJ2-2	NA	NA
TGTGCCAGCAGCGCGGGCCTAGTCCAAGAAAAACTGTTTTTT	CASSAGLVQEKLFF	TRBV6-5	TRBJ1-4	few	NA
TGTGCCAGCAGCGTAGCGGCGGGACAGGGGGCCTTCTATGGCTACACCTTC	CASSVAAGQGAFYGYTF	TRBV9	TRBJ1-2	NA	TRBD1
TGTGCCAGCAGCTTAAGGCCAAGGGGCAGGACGGGCTACACCTTC	CASSLRPRGRTGYTF	TRBV7-2	TRBJ1-2	NA	NA
TGTGCCAGCACCCTTATGAGGGGGATCATCACAGATACGCAGTATTTT	CASTLMRGIITDTQYF	TRBV28	TRBJ2-3	NA	NA
TGTGCCAGCAGCTTACGGGTGACAGGGGGCTATGAAAAACTGTTTTTT	CASSLRVTGGYEKLFF	TRBV7-2	TRBJ1-4	NA	TRBD1
TGTGCCAGCAGAATCTCGGACACAGGATATTCACCCCTCCACTTT	CASRISDTGYSPLHF	TRBV27	TRBJ1-6	NA	NA
TGTGCCAGCAGCTTAGGGCTGCCCGGAGCGGGAGGGGAGCTGTTTTTT	CASSLGLPGAGGELFF	TRBV7-8	TRBJ2-2	NA	TRBD2
TGTGCCAGCAGGATCGGAGGGTTGAACACTGAAGCTTTCTTT	CASRIGGLNTEAFF	TRBV28	TRBJ1-1	NA	NA
TGTGCCAGCAGACTAGACACGAAGAGTGGCTACACCTTC	CASRLDTKSGYTF	TRBV12-3/TRBV12-4	TRBJ1-2	once	NA
TGTGCCAGCCGGGCGCTTACGACAGGGAGCAATCAGCCCCAGCATTTT	CASRALTTGSNQPQHF	TRBV27	TRBJ1-5	NA	TRBD1
TGTGCCAGCAGCCAAGATACGAGGGAGGGCGAGCAGTACTTC	CASSQDTREGEQYF	TRBV4-2	TRBJ2-7	NA	TRBD2
TGCGCCAGCAGCCCCCAAGGCGGGGGACAGGGCGGCGATACGCAGTATTTT	CASSPQGGGQGGDTQYF	TRBV5-1	TRBJ2-3	once	TRBD1
TGCGCCAGCAGCCGGGACAGGGCGTCCTACAATGAGCAGTTCTTC	CASSRDRASYNEQFF	TRBV5-1	TRBJ2-1	few	TRBD1
TGTGCCAGCAGTTACTCTCGGCGGGGGGACACAGATACGCAGTATTTT	CASSYSRRGDTDTQYF	TRBV6-2/TRBV6-3	TRBJ2-3	NA	TRBD2
TGTGCCAGTAGTAGCGTAGGGGACAGGGTTAGTCATCAGCCCCAGCATTTT	CASSSVGDRVSHQPQHF	TRBV19	TRBJ1-5	few	TRBD1
TGTGCCAGCAGCCCGAGAACCCCAGGGATTCTAGCCTACAATGAGCAGTTCTTC	CASSPRTPGILAYNEQFF	TRBV9	TRBJ2-1	NA	NA
TGTGCCAGCAGCTATGGACTAGCCCCAGATACGCAGTATTTT	CASSYGLAPDTQYF	TRBV11-1	TRBJ2-3	NA	TRBD2
TGCGCCAGCAGCTCTACCAGAGCGGGGGGGCAAAATACGCAGTATTTT	CASSSTRAGGQNTQYF	TRBV5-1	TRBJ2-3	NA	TRBD2
TGTGCCAGCAGTCGTGGACTAGAAGAGCAGTACTTC	CASSRGLEEQYF	TRBV6-6	TRBJ2-7	NA	TRBD2
TGTGCCAGCAGTTACCGAGGGAATCAGCCCCAGCATTTT	CASSYRGNQPQHF	TRBV6-5	TRBJ1-5	few	NA
TGTGCCAGCAGCCCTCATTATGGGGGCGAGACCCAGTACTTC	CASSPHYGGETQYF	TRBV5-4	TRBJ2-5	NA	NA
TGTGCCAGCAGCCACTCCGGGAGCTTTGCGACCCAGCATTTT	CASSHSGSFATQHF	TRBV3-1/TRBV3-2	TRBJ1-5	NA	NA
TGTGCCAGCAGCTTCCCAGGGGCTGGTAATTCACCCCTCCACTTT	CASSFPGAGNSPLHF	TRBV5-8	TRBJ1-6	NA	NA
TGCGCCATCCCCCCCCCACCGGGGGAGGTTGACTCTGGAAACACCATATATTTT	CAIPPPPGEVDSGNTIYF	TRBV23-1	TRBJ1-3	NA	NA
TGTGCCAGCAGCCAGGGTCCGACTAGCGGGAGTACGGGTGAGCAGTACTTC	CASSQGPTSGSTGEQYF	TRBV14	TRBJ2-7	NA	TRBD2
TGTGCCAGCAAACGGACAGAATTGAACACTGAAGCTTTCTTT	CASKRTELNTEAFF	TRBV2	TRBJ1-1	NA	NA
TGTGCCAGCAGTCTAGGACAGGGAAACACCATATATTTT	CASSLGQGNTIYF	TRBV6-5	TRBJ1-3	NA	NA
TGTGCCAGCAGCGTCGGGGGGCACTATGGCTACACCTTC	CASSVGGHYGYTF	TRBV5-4	TRBJ1-2	NA	NA
TGTGCCACCAGTGACAAGGACAGTTTCGAGGGGTCGAACACCGGGGAGCTGTTTTTT	CATSDKDSFEGSNTGELFF	TRBV24-1	TRBJ2-2	few	NA
TGTGCCTGGGGGAGCGGGTCCCCAGGGGAAAAACTGTTTTTT	CAWGSGSPGEKLFF	TRBV30	TRBJ1-4	NA	NA
TGTGCCATCAGTCTCGCGGGGGGGAGCACAGATACGCAGTATTTT	CAISLAGGSTDTQYF	TRBV10-3	TRBJ2-3	NA	TRBD2
TGTGCCAGTAGTACAAGGGGACTAGCGGGGGTAGGGGAAGAAAATGAGCAGTTCTTC	CASSTRGLAGVGEENEQFF	TRBV19	TRBJ2-1	NA	TRBD2
TGTGCCAGCAGCCCAGGACAGACGAAAAACATTCAGTACTTC	CASSPGQTKNIQYF	TRBV11-2	TRBJ2-4	NA	NA
TGTGCCAGCAGCACCTCTGGAGGGCCGCCCTTGGGCGAGCAGTACTTC	CASSTSGGPPLGEQYF	TRBV7-2	TRBJ2-7	NA	NA
TGTGCCAGTAGTACTAGAGGAGAGACCCAGTACTTC	CASSTRGETQYF	TRBV19	TRBJ2-5	NA	NA
TGTGCCAGCAGTTCGACAGATCGGGGCTACACCTTC	CASSSTDRGYTF	TRBV28	TRBJ1-2	NA	NA
TGTGCCAGCAGCCAATCTAGCGGGAGGGCCTACGAGCAGTACTTC	CASSQSSGRAYEQYF	TRBV5-4	TRBJ2-7	few	TRBD2
TGTGCCAGCAGTTATGACAGGGGTAGGAATACGCAGTATTTT	CASSYDRGRNTQYF	TRBV6-5	TRBJ2-3	NA	TRBD1
TGTGCCAGCAGTGAAAGGGCAAGCGGGGTCTACAATGAGCAGTTCTTC	CASSERASGVYNEQFF	TRBV6-4	TRBJ2-1	NA	TRBD2